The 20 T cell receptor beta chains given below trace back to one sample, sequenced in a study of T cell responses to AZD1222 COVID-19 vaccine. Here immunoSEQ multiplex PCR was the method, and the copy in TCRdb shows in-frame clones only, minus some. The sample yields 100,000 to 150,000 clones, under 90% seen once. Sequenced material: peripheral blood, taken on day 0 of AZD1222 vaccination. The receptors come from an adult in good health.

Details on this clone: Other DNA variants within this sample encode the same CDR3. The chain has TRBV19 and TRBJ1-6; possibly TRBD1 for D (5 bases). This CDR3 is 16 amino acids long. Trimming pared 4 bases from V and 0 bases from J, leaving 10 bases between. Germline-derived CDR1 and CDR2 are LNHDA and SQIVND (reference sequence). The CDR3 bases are TGTGCCAGTAGTAGCCCAGGGAGCTCCTATAATTCACCCCTCCACTTT. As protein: CASSSPGSSYNSPLHF.

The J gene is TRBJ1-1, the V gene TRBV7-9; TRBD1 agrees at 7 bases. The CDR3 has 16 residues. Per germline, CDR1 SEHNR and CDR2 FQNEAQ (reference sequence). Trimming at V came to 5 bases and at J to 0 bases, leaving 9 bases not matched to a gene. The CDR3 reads CASSPGQSPMNTEAFF. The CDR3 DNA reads TGTGCCAGCAGCCCGGGACAGTCACCCATGAACACTGAAGCTTTCTTT.

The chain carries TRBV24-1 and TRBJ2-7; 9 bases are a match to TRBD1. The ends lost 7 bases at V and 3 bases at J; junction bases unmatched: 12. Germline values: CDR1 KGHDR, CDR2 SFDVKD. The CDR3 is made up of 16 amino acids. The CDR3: CATSSQPGTGRYEQYF. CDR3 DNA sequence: TGTGCCACCAGCTCCCAACCCGGGACAGGGCGCTACGAGCAGTACTTC.

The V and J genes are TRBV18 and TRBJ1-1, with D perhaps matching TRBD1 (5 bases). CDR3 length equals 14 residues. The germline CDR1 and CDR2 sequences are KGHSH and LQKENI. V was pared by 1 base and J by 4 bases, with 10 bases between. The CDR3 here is CASSPLGASTEAFF. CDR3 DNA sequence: TGTGCCAGCTCACCACTAGGGGCGAGCACTGAAGCTTTCTTT.

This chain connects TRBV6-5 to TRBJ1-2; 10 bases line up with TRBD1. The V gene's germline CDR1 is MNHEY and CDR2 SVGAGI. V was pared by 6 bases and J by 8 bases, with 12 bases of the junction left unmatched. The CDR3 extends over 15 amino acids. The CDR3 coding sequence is TGTGCCAGCAGAACCGGGACAGGGGTATTGGGAGGCTACACCTTC. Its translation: CASRTGTGVLGGYTF.

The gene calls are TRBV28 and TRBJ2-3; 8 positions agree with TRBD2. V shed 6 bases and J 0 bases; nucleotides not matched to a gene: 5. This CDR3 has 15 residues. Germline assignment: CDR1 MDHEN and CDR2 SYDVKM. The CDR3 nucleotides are TGTGCCAGCAGACGTGTAGCGGGGAGCACAGATACGCAGTATTTT. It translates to CASRRVAGSTDTQYF.

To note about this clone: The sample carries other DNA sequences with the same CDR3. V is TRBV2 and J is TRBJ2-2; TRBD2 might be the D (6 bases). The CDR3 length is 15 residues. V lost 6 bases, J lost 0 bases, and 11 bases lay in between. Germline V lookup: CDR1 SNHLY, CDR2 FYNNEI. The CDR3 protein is CASRGGTANTGELFF. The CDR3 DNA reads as TGTGCCAGCAGAGGAGGGACGGCGAACACCGGGGAGCTGTTTTTT.

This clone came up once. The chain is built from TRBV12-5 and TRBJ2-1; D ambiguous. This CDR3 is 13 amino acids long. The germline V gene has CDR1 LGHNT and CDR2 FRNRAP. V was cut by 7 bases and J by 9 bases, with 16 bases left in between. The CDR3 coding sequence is TGTGCTAGTGCCTCAAGGAGTGGGATTGAGCAGTTCTTC. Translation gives CASASRSGIEQFF.

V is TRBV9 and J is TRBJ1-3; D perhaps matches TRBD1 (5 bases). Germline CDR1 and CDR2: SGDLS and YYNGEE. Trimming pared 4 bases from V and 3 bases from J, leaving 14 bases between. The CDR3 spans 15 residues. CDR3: CASSNQGGSGNTIYF. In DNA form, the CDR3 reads TGTGCCAGCAGCAACCAGGGAGGGAGTGGAAACACCATATATTTT. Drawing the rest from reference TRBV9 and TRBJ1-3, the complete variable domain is DSGVTQTPKHLITATGQRVTLRCSPRSGDLSVYWYQQSLDQGLQFLIQYYNGEERAKGNILERFSAQQFPDLHSELNLSSLELGDSALYFCASSNQGGSGNTIYFGEGSWLTVV.

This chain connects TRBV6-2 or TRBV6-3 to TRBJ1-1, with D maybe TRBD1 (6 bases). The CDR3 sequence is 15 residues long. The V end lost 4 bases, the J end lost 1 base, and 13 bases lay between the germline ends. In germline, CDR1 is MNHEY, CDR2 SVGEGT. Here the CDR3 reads CASSSPQGWNTEAFF. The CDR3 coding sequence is TGTGCCAGCAGTTCCCCACAGGGATGGAACACTGAAGCTTTCTTT.

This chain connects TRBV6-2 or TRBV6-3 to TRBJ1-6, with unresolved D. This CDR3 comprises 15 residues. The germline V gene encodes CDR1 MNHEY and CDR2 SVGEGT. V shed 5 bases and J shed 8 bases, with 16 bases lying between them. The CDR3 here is CASSQRNERDSPLHF. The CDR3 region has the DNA TGTGCCAGCAGTCAAAGGAACGAAAGGGATTCACCCCTCCACTTT.

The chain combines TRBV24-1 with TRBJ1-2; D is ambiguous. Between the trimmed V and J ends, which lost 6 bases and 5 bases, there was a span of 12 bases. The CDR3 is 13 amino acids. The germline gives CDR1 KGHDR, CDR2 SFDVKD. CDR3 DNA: TGTGCCACCAGTCGGGGAGGGCGGTATGGCTACACCTTC. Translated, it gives CATSRGGRYGYTF.

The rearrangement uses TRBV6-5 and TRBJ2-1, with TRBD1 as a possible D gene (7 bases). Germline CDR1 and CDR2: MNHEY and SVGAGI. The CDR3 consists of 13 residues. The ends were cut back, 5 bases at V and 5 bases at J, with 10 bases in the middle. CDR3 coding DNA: TGTGCCAGCAGTCGGGGGACAGACAATGAGCAGTTCTTC. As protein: CASSRGTDNEQFF.

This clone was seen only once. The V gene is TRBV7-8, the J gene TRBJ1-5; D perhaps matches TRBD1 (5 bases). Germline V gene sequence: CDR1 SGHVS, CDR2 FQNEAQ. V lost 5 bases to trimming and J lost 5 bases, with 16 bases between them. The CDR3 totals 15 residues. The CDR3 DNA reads TGTGCCAGCAGCCCCCGCCCTGACAGAGATCAGCCCCAGCATTTT. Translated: CASSPRPDRDQPQHF.

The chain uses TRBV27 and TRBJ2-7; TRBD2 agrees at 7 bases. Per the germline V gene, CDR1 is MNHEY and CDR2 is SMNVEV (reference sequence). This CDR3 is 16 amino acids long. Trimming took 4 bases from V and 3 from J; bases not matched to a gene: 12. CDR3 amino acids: CASSSMSEGTNYEQYF. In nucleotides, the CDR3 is TGTGCCAGCAGTTCCATGTCAGAGGGGACTAACTACGAGCAGTACTTC.

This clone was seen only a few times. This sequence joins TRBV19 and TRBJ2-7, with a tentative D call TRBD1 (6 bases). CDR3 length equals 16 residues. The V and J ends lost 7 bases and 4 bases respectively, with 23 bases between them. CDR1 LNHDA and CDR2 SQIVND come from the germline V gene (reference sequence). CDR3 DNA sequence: TGTGCCAGTACCCCCCGACCGGAACAGGGAAGATACGAGCAGTACTTC. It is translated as CASTPRPEQGRYEQYF.

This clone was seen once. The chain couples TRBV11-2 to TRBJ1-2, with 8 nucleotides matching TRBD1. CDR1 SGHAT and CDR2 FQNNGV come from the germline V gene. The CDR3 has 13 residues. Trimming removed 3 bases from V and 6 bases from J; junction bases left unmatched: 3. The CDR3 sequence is CASSLGQDNGYTF. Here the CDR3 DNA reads TGTGCCAGCAGCTTGGGACAGGATAATGGCTACACCTTC.

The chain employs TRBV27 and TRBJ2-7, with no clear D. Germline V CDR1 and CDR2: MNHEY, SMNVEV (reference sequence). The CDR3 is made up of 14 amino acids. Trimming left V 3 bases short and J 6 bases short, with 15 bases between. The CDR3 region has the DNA TGTGCCAGCAGTTTGGTGGTAGGGCTAGTCGAGCAGTACTTC. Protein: CASSLVVGLVEQYF.

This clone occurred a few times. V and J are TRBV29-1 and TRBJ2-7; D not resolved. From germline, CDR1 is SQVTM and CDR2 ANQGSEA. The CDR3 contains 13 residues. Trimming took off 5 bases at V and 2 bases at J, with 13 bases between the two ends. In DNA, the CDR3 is TGCAGCGTTTTGGGTACTTCGACCTACGAGCAGTACTTC. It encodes CSVLGTSTYEQYF.

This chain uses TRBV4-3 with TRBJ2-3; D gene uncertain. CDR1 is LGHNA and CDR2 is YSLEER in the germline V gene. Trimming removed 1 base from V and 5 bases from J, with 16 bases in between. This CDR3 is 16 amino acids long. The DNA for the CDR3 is TGCGCCAGCAGCCAAGTTCCGGGCCGAATAGGAGATACGCAGTATTTT. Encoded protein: CASSQVPGRIGDTQYF.